Included here is one T cell receptor (beta chain) sequence, with context. Antigen unknown. Second doses that came at about 4 or about 12 weeks were put together. Germline V gene data show CDR1 as MNHEY and CDR2 as SMNVEV (reference sequence). The trim removed 5 bases at V and 2 bases at J, leaving 5 bases unmatched. CDR3 length: 14 amino acids. This table comes from immunoSEQ multiplex PCR, and its TCRdb copy is limited to in-frame clones, with some not included. Here the sample spans 100,000 to 150,000 clones, roughly 89% being singletons. The data were obtained in a study of T cell responses to AZD1222 COVID-19 vaccine. Whole-study findings and limits: White British donors predominated, females outnumbered males, and clonal diversity was possibly underestimated. Rises in breadth and depth of Spike-specific TCRs came after two AZD1222 doses.

This TCR was sampled from an adult who received the AZD1222 COVID-19 vaccine. Sequencing was performed on peripheral blood, taken 28 days after the second AZD1222 dose. The V call is TRBV27, the J call TRBJ1-1, with 7 bases lining up with TRBD1. CDR3 in DNA: TGTGCCAGCAGTATGGACAGGTTTAACACTGAAGCTTTCTTT. Amino acids: CASSMDRFNTEAFF.